Listed here are 27 T cell receptor beta chains from one sample, sequenced in a study of blood T cell repertoires in COVID-19. The repertoire was sequenced with immunoSEQ multiplex PCR; TCRdb's copy has only in-frame clones and lacks some. The sample lists approximately 280,000 clones, roughly 80% occurring once. The sequenced material came from PBMCs or T cells enriched from blood (not recorded which). The source is a man aged 35-49 years who had been exposed to COVID-19.

This clone was seen only a few times. This chain uses TRBV7-2 with TRBJ2-5; 8 nucleotides agree with TRBD1. V lost 1 base and J lost 2; bases outside the gene matches: 6. CDR3 length: 16 residues. Per the germline V gene, CDR1 is SGHTA and CDR2 is FQGNSA. The CDR3 DNA follows: TGTGCCAGCAGCTTAGGCGCAGGGGGCCCTCAAGAGACCCAGTACTTC. This encodes CASSLGAGGPQETQYF.

The CDR3 sequence is CASSQTGDEQFF. The CDR3 DNA reads as TGTGCCAGCAGCCAAACAGGGGATGAGCAGTTCTTC. This chain links TRBV7-3 with TRBJ2-1; 7 positions agree with TRBD1. The V segment lost 5 bases and the J segment 8 bases; nucleotides outside the gene matches: 3. Germline lookup yields CDR1 SGHTA and CDR2 FQGTGA. The CDR3 contains 12 residues.

V is TRBV18 and J is TRBJ1-5; D remains ambiguous. This CDR3 has 18 amino acids. V lost 3 bases and J lost 2, with 20 bases in between. Germline V gene sequence: CDR1 KGHSH, CDR2 LQKENI. This chain's CDR3 is CASSPIGEPAIGNQPQHF. The CDR3 DNA follows: TGTGCCAGCTCACCTATCGGGGAGCCGGCGATAGGCAATCAGCCCCAGCATTTT.

The chain links TRBV4-2 to TRBJ2-2; D perhaps matches TRBD1 (5 bases). The germline CDR1 and CDR2 sequences are LGHNA and YNFKEQ. V was cut by 1 base and J by 6 bases, with 9 bases left in between. The CDR3 covers 14 residues. CDR3 DNA sequence: TGTGCCAGCAGCCAAGTTGAAGGGGCCGGGGAGCTGTTTTTT. As protein: CASSQVEGAGELFF.

The chain is built from TRBV5-6 and TRBJ1-5; TRBD1 matches 7 bases. The V gene end was trimmed by 3 bases and the J gene end by 4 bases; junction bases not matched to a gene: 10. CDR1 is SGHDT, CDR2 YYEEEE, per germline. The CDR3 has 16 amino acids. CDR3 nucleotides: TGTGCCAGCAGCTATTTAAGCCCGGGACAGAATCAGCCCCAGCATTTT. Translation: CASSYLSPGQNQPQHF.

This chain joins TRBV19 and TRBJ2-3; TRBD1 matches 7 bases. The germline gives CDR1 LNHDA, CDR2 SQIVND (reference sequence). Trimming removed 6 bases from V and 6 bases from J; junction bases left unmatched: 9. This CDR3 contains 14 residues. In DNA form, the CDR3 reads TGTGCCAGTAGAGCCGGGACAGCTCGCGATACGCAGTATTTT. It specifies CASRAGTARDTQYF. Using reference TRBV19 and TRBJ2-3 for the parts outside the CDR3, the full variable domain is DGGITQSPKYLFRKEGQNVTLSCEQNLNHDAMYWYRQDPGQGLRLIYYSQIVNDFQKGDIAEGYSVSREKKESFPLTVTSAQKNPTAFYLCASRAGTARDTQYFGPGTRLTVL.

The chain joins TRBV5-1 to TRBJ1-6, with a tentative D call TRBD1 (5 bases). V was cut by 1 base and J by 7 bases, with 18 bases left in between. This CDR3 region has 17 residues. In germline, CDR1 is SGHRS, CDR2 YFSETQ. CDR3 region: CASSLRQASGKNSPLHF. In DNA, the CDR3 is TGCGCCAGCAGCTTGAGGCAAGCCTCAGGGAAAAATTCACCCCTCCACTTT.

V is TRBV19 and J is TRBJ1-1, with D unclear. The CDR3 is made up of 15 amino acids. V lost 9 bases, J lost 0 bases, and 17 bases lay in between. Germline CDR1 reads LNHDA; CDR2 reads SQIVND (reference sequence). The DNA of the CDR3 is TGTGCCAGCCTTCTGGAGGCAACGGTGAACACTGAAGCTTTCTTT. It encodes CASLLEATVNTEAFF.

V gene TRBV7-2 combines with J gene TRBJ2-1, with D uncertain. Germline assignment: CDR1 SGHTA and CDR2 FQGNSA. This CDR3 contains 15 residues. V gave up 7 bases and J gave up 0 bases, with 13 bases separating them. CDR3 residues: CASTLTRDSYNEQFF. CDR3 coding DNA: TGTGCCAGCACCCTGACACGTGACTCCTACAATGAGCAGTTCTTC.

As DNA, the CDR3 is TGTGCCAGCGACAGGGGGCAGACGAACACTGAAGCTTTCTTT. Its protein is CASDRGQTNTEAFF. The chain combines TRBV18 with TRBJ1-1; 10 positions match TRBD1. The CDR3 runs to 14 residues. V trimming: 8 bases; J trimming: 1 base; junction bases outside the gene matches: 4. Germline assignment: CDR1 KGHSH and CDR2 LQKENI.

The chain uses TRBV5-4 and TRBJ2-7; 9 bases line up with TRBD2. Looked up from germline, CDR1 is SGHNT and CDR2 is YYREEE (reference sequence). Trimming at V came to 0 bases and at J to 5 bases, leaving 9 bases not matched to a gene. This CDR3 comprises 16 residues. CDR3 amino acids: CASSLAGGGRAHEQYF. The CDR3 coding sequence is TGTGCCAGCAGCTTGGCCGGGGGCGGGAGGGCCCACGAGCAGTACTTC.

The genes are TRBV7-2 and TRBJ1-2, with D perhaps TRBD1 (6 bases). Germline values: CDR1 SGHTA, CDR2 FQGNSA. CDR3 length: 14 amino acids. Trimming stripped 5 bases from V and 5 bases from J, with 15 bases between. The CDR3 region is CASSPNGQFYGYTF. In DNA, the CDR3 is TGTGCCAGCAGCCCAAACGGACAGTTTTATGGCTACACCTTC. Supplemented by reference TRBV7-2 and TRBJ1-2, the full variable domain reads GAGVSQSPSNKVTEKGKDVELRCDPISGHTALYWYRQSLGQGLEFLIYFQGNSAPDKSGLPSDRFSAERTGGSVSTLTIQRTQQEDSAVYLCASSPNGQFYGYTFGSGTRLTVV.

This chain uses TRBV2 with TRBJ2-3, with D unclear. The CDR3 extends over 13 amino acids. V was cut by 5 bases and J by 0 bases, with 6 bases left in between. Germline V CDR1 and CDR2: SNHLY, FYNNEI. The CDR3 here is CASSYESTDTQYF. The CDR3, as DNA: TGTGCCAGCAGTTACGAGAGCACAGATACGCAGTATTTT.

This clone was picked up a small number of times. J is TRBJ2-7 and V is TRBV9; D gene unclear. The V gene lost 1 base and the J gene lost 3 bases, with 11 bases spanning the gap. This CDR3 has 14 residues. Germline V gene lookup returns CDR1 SGDLS and CDR2 YYNGEE. CDR3 protein: CASSVSDGVYEQYF. CDR3 nucleotides: TGTGCCAGCAGCGTATCAGACGGAGTCTACGAGCAGTACTTC.

This chain links TRBV3-1 (or the pseudogene TRBV3-2) with TRBJ2-7; tentatively, D is TRBD2 (6 bases). V gave up 4 bases and J gave up 4 bases, with 17 bases separating them. CDR1 is LGHDT, CDR2 YNNKEL, per germline (reference sequence). CDR3 size: 15 residues. As DNA, the CDR3 is TGTGCCAGCAGCCGATCCCGGGACTCTTCATACGAGCAGTACTTC. It translates to CASSRSRDSSYEQYF.

For this clone: Other DNA sequences within the sample encode an identical CDR3. V usage is TRBV5-1 and J usage is TRBJ2-5; 9 bases align to TRBD1. V was pared by 1 base and J by 4 bases, with 5 bases of the junction left unmatched. The CDR3 spans 15 residues. Germline lookup yields CDR1 SGHRS and CDR2 YFSETQ. As DNA, the CDR3 is TGCGCCAGCAGCTTGTCAACAGGGGGCGGAGAGACCCAGTACTTC. This sequence encodes CASSLSTGGGETQYF. Supplemented by reference TRBV5-1 and TRBJ2-5, the full variable domain reads KAGVTQTPRYLIKTRGQQVTLSCSPISGHRSVSWYQQTPGQGLQFLFEYFSETQRNKGNFPGRFSGRQFSNSRSEMNVSTLELGDSALYLCASSLSTGGGETQYFGPGTRLLVL.

This sequence joins TRBV7-6 and TRBJ1-3; the match to TRBD1 covers 7 bases. V dropped 5 bases and J dropped 0; count of bases not matched to a gene: 4. Germline V CDR1 and CDR2: SGHVS, FNYEAQ. The CDR3 covers 15 residues. Here the CDR3 reads CASSQYRGSGNTIYF. The CDR3 bases are TGTGCCAGCAGCCAGTACAGGGGCTCTGGAAACACCATATATTTT.

The J gene is TRBJ2-7, the V gene TRBV6-5, with D possibly matching TRBD1 (6 bases). The V and J ends lost 8 bases and 2 bases respectively, with 13 bases between them. Looked up from germline, CDR1 is MNHEY and CDR2 is SVGAGI. The CDR3 spans 13 residues. The CDR3 DNA reads TGTGCCAGCTCTGTAGGACAGACCTACGAGCAGTACTTC. It specifies CASSVGQTYEQYF.

J is TRBJ2-3 and V is TRBV29-1, with D perhaps TRBD2 (6 bases). CDR1 SQVTM and CDR2 ANQGSEA come from the germline V gene. The CDR3 runs to 14 residues. Trimming shortened V by 3 bases and J by 2 bases, and 12 bases separated the two germline ends. The CDR3 loop is CSVDGSGNTDTQYF. The CDR3 bases are TGCAGCGTTGACGGGAGTGGAAACACAGATACGCAGTATTTT.

The rearrangement uses TRBV6-6 and TRBJ2-5; TRBD1 might be the D (6 bases). Trimming shortened V by 5 bases and J by 3 bases, and 16 bases separated the two germline ends. This CDR3 is built from 15 residues. CDR1 is MNHNY, CDR2 SVGAGI, per germline (reference sequence). The CDR3 is CASSPGHGQKETQYF. The CDR3 coding sequence is TGTGCCAGCAGTCCAGGCCACGGACAGAAAGAGACCCAGTACTTC.

The chain employs TRBV11-2 and TRBJ2-3; TRBD1 matches at 9 bases. V lost 3 bases to trimming and J lost 11 bases; unmatched junction nucleotides: 3. CDR3 size: 12 residues. Looked up from germline, CDR1 is SGHAT and CDR2 is FQNNGV. The CDR3 sequence is CASSFLGQGQYF. CDR3 nucleotide sequence: TGTGCCAGCAGCTTTCTGGGACAGGGGCAGTATTTT.

The V gene is TRBV5-1, the J gene TRBJ2-1; a possible D gene is TRBD2 (6 bases). This CDR3 has 15 residues. Germline loops: CDR1 SGHRS, CDR2 YFSETQ. V was clipped by 4 bases and J by 12 bases, with 23 bases between them. As DNA, the CDR3 is TGCGCCAGCAGCGCCGGTGGGGACTCAAGCGTCGGGCAGTTCTTC. It is translated as CASSAGGDSSVGQFF.

This clone was observed a single time. J is TRBJ1-1 and V is TRBV12-5, with D hard to call. The germline V gene has CDR1 LGHNT and CDR2 FRNRAP. Trimming removed 0 bases at V and 4 bases at J, with 18 bases between. CDR3 length equals 17 residues. The CDR3 loop reads CASGLVISAAGATEAFF. CDR3 DNA sequence: TGTGCTAGTGGTTTGGTAATCTCGGCAGCTGGAGCCACTGAAGCTTTCTTT.

The genes are TRBV29-1 and TRBJ2-7; D remains ambiguous. The CDR3 runs to 14 residues. V was pared by 3 bases and J by 0 bases, with 12 bases between. Germline loops: CDR1 SQVTM, CDR2 ANQGSEA. In DNA form, the CDR3 reads TGCAGCGTTGAGGGCCGTGACGGCTCCTACGAGCAGTACTTC. Protein sequence: CSVEGRDGSYEQYF.

The rearrangement uses TRBV15 and TRBJ1-2, with no clear D. Germline CDR1 LNHNV, CDR2 YYDKDF (reference sequence). This CDR3 is 15 amino acids long. The ends were cut back, 0 bases at V and 8 bases at J, with 16 bases in the middle. The CDR3 here is CATSRDFQAPGGYTF. Here the CDR3 DNA reads TGTGCCACCAGCAGAGATTTCCAGGCCCCGGGGGGCTACACCTTC.

The rearrangement joins TRBV13 to TRBJ1-1; maybe TRBD1 (5 bases). Germline values: CDR1 PRHDT, CDR2 FYEKMQ (reference sequence). Trimming took off 5 bases at V and 3 bases at J, with 19 bases between the two ends. This CDR3 contains 16 residues. The CDR3 here is CASSPKAWGVHTEAFF. CDR3 nucleotides: TGTGCCAGCAGCCCAAAGGCGTGGGGGGTTCACACTGAAGCTTTCTTT.

This rearrangement joins TRBV27 to TRBJ1-6; weak D call: TRBD1 (6 bases). There are 18 residues in the CDR3. Germline CDR1 reads MNHEY; CDR2 reads SMNVEV (reference sequence). V lost 6 bases, J lost 10 bases, and 28 bases lay in between. As DNA, the CDR3 is TGTGCCAGCAGCTCGAGGGGGACGAAAGACAGGCGGTCCTCACCCCTCCACTTT. As protein: CASSSRGTKDRRSSPLHF.